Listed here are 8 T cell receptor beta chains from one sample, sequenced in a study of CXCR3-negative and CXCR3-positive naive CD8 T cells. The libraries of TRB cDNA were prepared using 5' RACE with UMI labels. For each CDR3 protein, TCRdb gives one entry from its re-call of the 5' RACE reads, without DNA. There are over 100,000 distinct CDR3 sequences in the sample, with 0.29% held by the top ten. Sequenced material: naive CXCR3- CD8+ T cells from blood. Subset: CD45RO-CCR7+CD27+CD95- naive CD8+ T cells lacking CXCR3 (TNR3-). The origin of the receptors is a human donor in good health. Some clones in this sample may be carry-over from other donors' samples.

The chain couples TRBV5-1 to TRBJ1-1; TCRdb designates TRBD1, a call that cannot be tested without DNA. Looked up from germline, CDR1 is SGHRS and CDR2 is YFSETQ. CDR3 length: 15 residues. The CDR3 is CASSASNPATGGAVF.

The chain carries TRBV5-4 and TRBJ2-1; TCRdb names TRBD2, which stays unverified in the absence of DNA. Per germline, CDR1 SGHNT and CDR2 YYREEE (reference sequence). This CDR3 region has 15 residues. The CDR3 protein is CASSPSGGDYNEQFF.

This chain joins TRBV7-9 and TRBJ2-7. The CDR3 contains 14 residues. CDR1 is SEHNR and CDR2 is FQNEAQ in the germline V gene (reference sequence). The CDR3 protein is CASTDTTDNCEQYF.

CDR3 amino acids: CSVLRNGDYSDTQYF. The chain uses TRBV29-1 and TRBJ2-3; as DNA is missing, the TRBD2 call by TCRdb cannot be tested. CDR1 is SQVTM, CDR2 ANQGSEA, per germline. CDR3 length: 15 amino acids.

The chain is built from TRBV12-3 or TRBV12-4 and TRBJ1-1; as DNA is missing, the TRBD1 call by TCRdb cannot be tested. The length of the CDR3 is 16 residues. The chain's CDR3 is CASSLTEPRLNTEAFF.

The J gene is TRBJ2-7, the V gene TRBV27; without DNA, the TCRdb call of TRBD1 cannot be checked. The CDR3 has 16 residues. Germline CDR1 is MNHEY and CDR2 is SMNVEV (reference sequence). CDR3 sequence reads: CASSPSMGEGAYEQYF.

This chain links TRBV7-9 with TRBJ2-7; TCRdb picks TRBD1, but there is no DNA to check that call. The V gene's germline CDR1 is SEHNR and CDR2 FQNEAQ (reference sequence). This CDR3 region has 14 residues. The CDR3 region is CASSLASRPGEQYF.

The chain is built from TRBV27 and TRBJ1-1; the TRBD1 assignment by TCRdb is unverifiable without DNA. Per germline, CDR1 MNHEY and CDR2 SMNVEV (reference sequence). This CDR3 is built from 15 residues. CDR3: CASRRQGAGNTEAFF.